This T cell receptor (beta chain) appears in the sequencing data of a study of T-cell reconstitution after alpha-beta-depleted transplantation in children (dated by TCRdb to 2016 to 2018). About the study as a whole: The study quantitatively tracked T-cell immune reconstitution after TCRalphabeta/CD19-depleted allogeneic hematopoietic cell transplantation in children using TCR repertoire profiling.

The treatment or condition label on this specimen signifies: allogeneic hematopoietic cell transplantation with graft depleted of TCRalphabeta T cells and CD19 B cells. The children who served as transplant recipients had been given grafts of TCRalphabeta/CD19-depleted allogeneic hematopoietic cells. CDR1 and CDR2 are drawn from the germline V gene: SNHLY, FYNNEI. There are 10 amino acids in the CDR3, from cysteine to phenylalanine inclusive. The CDR3 DNA has 30 bases and is translated from base 1. At the junction V is shortened by 7 bases and J by 8 bases, with 5 bases in between. A few counts support this clonotype. Its antigen is unknown. The sample holds no much larger clone one base away, and base qualities are not on file. To prepare the library, PCR was applied. Sequencing instrument: Illumina HiSeq 2500. TCR library preparation used molecular barcoding, with unique molecular identifiers applied to normalize quantification of the TCRbeta repertoire. TCRdb reanalyzed the raw reads on its own, using fastp at Q25 for trimming and MiXCR for clone calling, and kept in-frame beta chains. Duplicate CDR3 protein sequences are folded into a single record with the most common DNA and genes. For this sample there are 400,000 to 450,000 distinct CDR3 sequences; around two fifths appear just once. The ten largest make up 27% of the sample.

Results the study describes overall, beyond this receptor: Hyperexpanded clone frequencies declined over subsequent months; after one year, T-cell counts and TCRbeta diversity were mostly attributed to newly produced T cells. The apparently early alphabetaT-cell count recovery about two months after transplant was reportedly dependent on only several hundred rapidly expanded clones derived from non-depleted graft cells. In some patients, the high TCRbeta diversity seen at day 60 was put down to recipient T cells and intrathymic progenitors that had survived conditioning.

The TCR originated in a girl aged 2 to 10 with aplastic anemia, due to receive a stem cell transplant. The specimen comprised PBMCs, sampled before TCRalphabeta/CD19-depleted stem cell transplant. The chain employs TRBV2 and TRBJ1-4, with the D gene not clear enough to name. The nucleotide sequence reads as follows: TGTGCCAGCATAAAGGAAAAACTGTTTTTT. Translated, it gives CASIKEKLFF.